This T cell receptor beta chain was sequenced during a study of blood T cells in healthy people across ages. Study findings and constraints: Both naive CD4+ cell counts and diversity were greater in long-lived donors than in aged donors. Older individuals had lower TCR beta diversity per million T cells (the decline was roughly linear).

The authors ran a second PCR of about 6 to 11 cycles using a sample-barcoded 5' primer and a J-beta primer mix. In TCRdb, the 5' RACE reads were re-called with MiXCR into one record per CDR3 protein. The sample includes about 1.6 million distinct CDR3 sequences, 30% to 35% seen only once; the top ten take roughly 12%. For this clonotype: The antigen remains unidentified.

The CDR3 loop spans 14 amino acids. With 1 base removed from V and 4 bases from J, the gap between germline ends came to 10 bases. Looked up from germline, CDR1 is LNHNV and CDR2 is YYDKDF (reference sequence). The sample, approximately 10 milliliters of peripheral blood, was drawn from each donor. This TCR derives from a woman younger than 45 in good health. The chain carries TRBV15 and TRBJ2-5; TRBD1 might be the D (5 bases). What was sequenced was blood. The CDR3 loop is CATSRGATGETQYF. The CDR3 DNA is TGTGCCACCAGCAGAGGGGCCACAGGAGAGACCCAGTACTTC.